This TCR beta chain was retrieved from a study of cytomegalovirus exposure and HLA in healthy donors. Study details: Out of approximately 170 million T cells, an earlier analysis found fewer than 140 million unique TCR beta sequences in total.

The donors gave bone marrow, and they were healthy. Nominally healthy donors provided the samples, though records likely missed some immune exposures. The PCR used 60 Vbeta and 13 Jbeta primers. Clones were sequenced by immunoSEQ multiplex PCR, and TCRdb holds only the in-frame ones, with some missing. The table lists about 120,000 clones, approximately 80% of them singletons. V lost 5 bases to trimming and J lost 1 base; unmatched junction nucleotides: 3. CDR1 SGHNT and CDR2 YENEEA come from the germline V gene. This CDR3 contains 14 residues. This clone was found a few times. The source of this sequence is a human donor in good health. The sample comprised PBMCs. The genes are TRBV11-3 and TRBJ1-1, with TRBD1 matching 8 bases. The CDR3 is CASSTDRENTEAFF. In nucleotides, the CDR3 is TGTGCCAGCAGCACGGACAGGGAGAACACTGAAGCTTTCTTT. Complete variable domain (other parts from reference TRBV11-3 and TRBJ1-1): EAGVVQSPRYKIIEKKQPVAFWCNPISGHNTLYWYLQNLGQGPELLIRYENEEAVDDSQLPKDRFSAERLKGVDSTLKIQPAELGDSAVYLCASSTDRENTEAFFGQGTRLTVV.